Presented here are 27 T cell receptor beta chains from one specimen sequenced in a study of cytomegalovirus exposure and HLA in healthy donors. The PCR made use of 60 Vbeta and 13 Jbeta primers. Profiling relied on immunoSEQ multiplex PCR, and the TCRdb table lists in-frame clones only, not all of them. Of around 170,000 clones detected, around 78% appear once; the ten largest clones hold under 2%. Material for sequencing was PBMCs. Receptors originate from a man aged 35-49 years in good health and CMV-seronegative.

About this clone: At one boundary the junction diverges from the germline segment, which might be a read error. The J gene is TRBJ2-6, the V gene TRBV6-1, with D possibly matching TRBD1 (5 bases). The CDR3 is 14 residues long. The germline gives CDR1 MNHNS, CDR2 SASEGT. CDR3 sequence: CASSVFSGANGLTF. For the CDR3, the DNA is TGTGCCAGCAGTGTATTCTCTGGGGCCAACGGCCTGACTTTC.

V and J are TRBV28 and TRBJ2-5; the D gene is possibly TRBD1 (6 bases). V lost 2 bases and J 4 bases, leaving 17 bases between the germline ends. Germline CDR1 and CDR2: MDHEN and SYDVKM. CDR3 length: 16 residues. The CDR3 region has the DNA TGTGCCAGCAGTTTAAGGGACACAAAACGGGGAGAGACCCAGTACTTC. It specifies CASSLRDTKRGETQYF.

The chain has TRBV10-3 and TRBJ2-7; no clear D gene. Trimming left V 7 bases short and J 6 bases short, with 10 bases between. Germline CDR1 is ENHRY and CDR2 is SYGVKD. This CDR3 comprises 11 residues. This chain's CDR3 is CAITPRGEQYV. CDR3 nucleotide sequence: TGTGCCATCACCCCGCGCGGCGAGCAGTACGTC.

This sequence joins TRBV13 and TRBJ2-1, with 9 bases fitting TRBD2. The V segment lost 4 bases and the J segment 7 bases; nucleotides outside the gene matches: 8. CDR1 is PRHDT, CDR2 FYEKMQ, per germline (reference sequence). This CDR3 has 15 residues. CDR3 DNA sequence: TGTGCCAGCAGCTCAGCTAGCGGGGTAGGTAATGAGCAGTTCTTC. Translating gives CASSSASGVGNEQFF.

The rearrangement links TRBV5-6 to TRBJ2-3, with 9 bases that match TRBD2. Germline CDR1 SGHDT, CDR2 YYEEEE. The CDR3 covers 15 residues. V was pared by 4 bases and J by 9 bases, with 12 bases of the junction left unmatched. The chain's CDR3 is CASSLGTSSFLTQYF. CDR3 in DNA: TGTGCCAGCAGCCTAGGGACTAGCTCCTTCCTGACGCAGTATTTT.

The J gene is TRBJ1-2, the V gene TRBV6-5; no firm D call. V dropped 9 bases and J dropped 3 bases, with 11 bases sitting between them. Germline CDR1 MNHEY, CDR2 SVGAGI. The CDR3 has 12 residues. The CDR3 sequence: CASSPRDYGYTF. CDR3 nucleotide sequence: TGTGCCAGTAGTCCCCGGGACTATGGCTACACCTTC.

This sequence joins TRBV7-2 and TRBJ2-3; D unresolved. Per germline, CDR1 SGHTA and CDR2 FQGNSA. The CDR3 spans 13 residues. The V end was cut by 5 bases, the J end by 4 bases, with 10 bases between. The CDR3 here is CASSAPGADTQYF. CDR3 in DNA: TGTGCCAGCAGCGCGCCGGGTGCAGATACGCAGTATTTT.

Comment on this clone: This sample includes further DNA sequences coding for the same CDR3. The V call is TRBV19, the J call TRBJ1-5; D perhaps matches TRBD1 (6 bases). This CDR3 has 15 residues. Germline V CDR1 and CDR2: LNHDA, SQIVND (reference sequence). V lost 1 base and J 1 base, leaving 8 bases between the germline ends. In nucleotides, the CDR3 is TGTGCCAGTAGTATAGGGACAGCCAGCAATCAGCCCCAGCATTTT. This codes for CASSIGTASNQPQHF.

V and J are TRBV29-1 and TRBJ1-1, with a weak D call TRBD1 (5 bases). The germline V gene has CDR1 SQVTM and CDR2 ANQGSEA. The CDR3 loop spans 12 amino acids. V gave up 3 bases and J gave up 10 bases, with 15 bases separating them. The chain's CDR3 is CSVDRDRVGAFF. CDR3 bases: TGCAGCGTTGACAGGGATAGGGTAGGAGCTTTCTTT.

The rearrangement joins TRBV19 to TRBJ2-1; D may be TRBD2 (7 bases). CDR3 length: 14 amino acids. Germline V gene data show CDR1 as LNHDA and CDR2 as SQIVND (reference sequence). The V end was cut by 3 bases, the J end by 8 bases, with 14 bases between. CDR3 in amino acids: CASSILEGGDEQFF. As DNA, the CDR3 is TGTGCCAGTAGTATTCTGGAGGGGGGGGATGAGCAGTTCTTC.

This chain connects TRBV7-7 to TRBJ2-2; D is uncertain. There are 12 residues in the CDR3. The germline gives CDR1 SSHAT, CDR2 FNYEAQ (reference sequence). V lost 5 bases to trimming and J lost 7 bases, with 8 bases between them. The CDR3 bases are TGTGCCAGCAGCCCTTCCTTCGGGGAGCTGTTTTTT. This encodes CASSPSFGELFF. Filled out from reference TRBV7-7 and TRBJ2-2, the complete variable domain reads GAGVSQSPRYKVTKRGQDVTLRCDPISSHATLYWYQQALGQGPEFLTYFNYEAQPDKSGLPSDRFSAERPEGSISTLTIQRTEQRDSAMYRCASSPSFGELFFGEGSRLTVL.

This clone was seen once. The chain joins TRBV27 to TRBJ2-4; perhaps TRBD1 as D (6 bases). Germline CDR1 is MNHEY and CDR2 is SMNVEV (reference sequence). Trimming took 6 bases from V and 4 from J, leaving 13 bases between them. The CDR3 is made up of 14 amino acids. The CDR3 coding sequence is TGTGCCAGCAGGAATGGGGGCTCGAAAAACATTCAGTACTTC. It codes for CASRNGGSKNIQYF.

The V gene is TRBV12-5, the J gene TRBJ2-3; 11 bases map to TRBD2. The CDR3 has 18 amino acids. Looked up from germline, CDR1 is LGHNT and CDR2 is FRNRAP. V gave up 1 base and J gave up 0 bases; unmatched junction bases: 6. The CDR3 reads CASGLGLAGGSSTDTQYF. Written as DNA, the CDR3 is TGTGCTAGTGGTTTGGGGCTAGCGGGAGGTTCTAGCACAGATACGCAGTATTTT.

The chain employs TRBV5-4 and TRBJ1-1, with 10 bases lining up with TRBD1. Trimming removed 4 bases from V and 4 bases from J; junction bases left unmatched: 10. The CDR3 loop spans 16 amino acids. Germline-derived CDR1 and CDR2 are SGHNT and YYREEE (reference sequence). The CDR3 sequence is CASSPKGTGEFTEAFF. CDR3 DNA sequence: TGTGCCAGCAGCCCTAAAGGGACAGGGGAGTTCACTGAAGCTTTCTTT.

The CDR3 sequence is CASSVFAGGGNEQFF. Written as DNA, the CDR3 is TGTGCCAGCAGCGTATTTGCGGGAGGAGGCAATGAGCAGTTCTTC. The chain uses TRBV9 and TRBJ2-1, with 8 bases that match TRBD2. CDR1 SGDLS and CDR2 YYNGEE come from the germline V gene. The CDR3 loop spans 15 amino acids. The ends lost 1 base at V and 6 bases at J; junction bases unmatched: 6.

The rearrangement joins TRBV2 to TRBJ2-7; TRBD2 matches at 8 bases. After removal of 5 bases from V and 2 bases from J, the junction contained 8 bases not matched to a gene. Germline-derived CDR1 and CDR2 are SNHLY and FYNNEI. The CDR3 covers 15 residues. As DNA, the CDR3 is TGTGCCAGCAGTTCCAGCGGGAGCGGGCCCTACGAGCAGTACTTC. Amino acids: CASSSSGSGPYEQYF.

The chain combines TRBV9 with TRBJ2-2; D perhaps matches TRBD2 (5 bases). The CDR3 runs 16 residues. The germline V gene encodes CDR1 SGDLS and CDR2 YYNGEE. With 0 bases removed from V and 0 bases from J, the gap between germline ends came to 9 bases. In DNA form, the CDR3 reads TGTGCCAGCAGCGTAGATCCGGGAACGAACACCGGGGAGCTGTTTTTT. Its translation is CASSVDPGTNTGELFF.

This clone has a single count. The gene calls are TRBV4-2 and TRBJ1-1; TRBD1 is a possible D gene (6 bases). Germline V gives CDR1 LGHNA, CDR2 YNFKEQ. The CDR3 runs to 15 residues. The V and J ends lost 1 base and 2 bases respectively, with 11 bases between them. The chain's CDR3 is CASSQGDRPNTEAFF. The DNA for the CDR3 is TGTGCCAGCAGCCAAGGTGACAGGCCCAACACTGAAGCTTTCTTT.

This clone was detected only once. This chain connects TRBV9 to TRBJ2-1; 9 nucleotides agree with TRBD2. The V gene's germline CDR1 is SGDLS and CDR2 YYNGEE. The CDR3 loop spans 16 amino acids. The trim removed 4 bases at V and 5 bases at J, leaving 10 bases unmatched. Here the CDR3 DNA reads TGTGCCAGCAGCCCGAGGGGGGGGACTAGCAACAATGAGCAGTTCTTC. Residues: CASSPRGGTSNNEQFF.

V gene TRBV30 combines with J gene TRBJ1-4; 7 bases agree with TRBD1. CDR1 is GTSNPN and CDR2 is SVGIG in the germline V gene (reference sequence). This CDR3 has 18 amino acids. V dropped 4 bases and J dropped 0; count of bases not matched to a gene: 14. Here the CDR3 reads CAWTPRDSSLSTNEKLFF. The CDR3 nucleotides read TGTGCCTGGACCCCTCGGGACAGTAGTCTTTCAACTAATGAAAAACTGTTTTTT.

The gene calls are TRBV6-6 and TRBJ1-5; TRBD1 matches 8 bases. J was trimmed by 6 bases and V by 8 bases; bases with no gene match: 6. The CDR3 contains 13 residues. Germline CDR1 MNHNY, CDR2 SVGAGI (reference sequence). CDR3 sequence: CASSSGGFQPQHF. CDR3 bases: TGTGCCAGCTCCTCAGGGGGCTTTCAGCCCCAGCATTTT.

V is TRBV11-2 and J is TRBJ2-3; TRBD2 matches 10 bases. The CDR3 has 19 residues. V gave up 3 bases and J gave up 0 bases; unmatched junction bases: 12. Germline V gene lookup returns CDR1 SGHAT and CDR2 FQNNGV. This CDR3 is CASSFSGASGRRSTDTQYF. DNA of the CDR3: TGTGCCAGCAGCTTTAGTGGGGCTAGCGGGAGACGTAGCACAGATACGCAGTATTTT.

The rearrangement links TRBV2 to TRBJ2-7, with 8 bases identical to TRBD2. There are 12 residues in the CDR3. CDR1 and CDR2 (germline): SNHLY, FYNNEI. V lost 6 bases and J lost 3; bases outside the gene matches: 1. In DNA form, the CDR3 reads TGTGCCAGCAGCGGGAGGGGCTACGAGCAGTACTTC. Its protein product is CASSGRGYEQYF.

The gene calls are TRBV28 and TRBJ1-1; unclear D gene. V was pared by 6 bases and J by 3 bases, with 17 bases between. Germline V gives CDR1 MDHEN, CDR2 SYDVKM. CDR3 length: 15 residues. CDR3 protein: CASRSSSGGDTEAFF. The CDR3 DNA follows: TGTGCCAGCAGGTCGTCTTCCGGCGGGGACACTGAAGCTTTCTTT.

The chain uses TRBV5-6 and TRBJ2-3; possibly TRBD2 for D (5 bases). CDR1 is SGHDT, CDR2 YYEEEE, per germline. The V end lost 6 bases, the J end lost 2 bases, and 13 bases lay between the germline ends. This CDR3 has 14 residues. CDR3 sequence (DNA): TGTGCCAGCAACCGAGGACTCATCACAGATACGCAGTATTTT. Residues: CASNRGLITDTQYF. Full variable domain (rest looked up from reference TRBV5-6 and TRBJ2-3): DAGVTQSPTHLIKTRGQQVTLRCSPKSGHDTVSWYQQALGQGPQFIFQYYEEEERQRGNFPDRFSGHQFPNYSSELNVNALLLGDSALYLCASNRGLITDTQYFGPGTRLTVL.

CDR3 residues: CSASGEAQHF. The CDR3 coding sequence is TGCAGTGCTAGTGGGGAGGCCCAGCATTTT. The V and J genes are TRBV20-1 and TRBJ1-5; no clear D gene. The V gene's germline CDR1 is DFQATT and CDR2 SNEGSKA (reference sequence). The CDR3 runs 10 residues. V gave up 3 bases and J gave up 11 bases, with 8 bases separating them.

The CDR3 sequence: CASSLFTGVTEAFF. The DNA of the CDR3 is TGTGCCAGCAGTTTATTTACAGGTGTAACTGAAGCTTTCTTT. This chain joins TRBV27 and TRBJ1-1, with a possible D match to TRBD1 (5 bases). Germline V CDR1 and CDR2: MNHEY, SMNVEV (reference sequence). Trimming stripped 1 base from V and 5 bases from J, with 11 bases between. CDR3 length: 14 residues.